The clone carrying this T cell receptor (beta chain) is a singleton in its sample. Antigen unknown. This CDR3 comprises 15 residues. V shed 6 bases and J 8 bases; nucleotides not matched to a gene: 15. Germline values: CDR1 SGHNT, CDR2 YYREEE (reference sequence). In the PCR, 60 Vbeta and 13 Jbeta primers were used. Sequenced by immunoSEQ multiplex PCR; TCRdb stores in-frame clones only, minus some. Of 100,000 to 150,000 clones listed, approximately 76% are singletons. The sample comes from a study of cytomegalovirus exposure and HLA in healthy donors. Regarding the study as a whole: In vitro experiments confirmed that three CMV-associated chains were specific for CMV antigens. A later examination showed that TCR association rates differed by HLA locus, with DRB1 most and HLA-C fewest.

The clonotype originates from a man aged 55 to 70 in good health and CMV-seropositive. The J gene is TRBJ1-1, the V gene TRBV5-4, with 8 bases matching TRBD1. The material sequenced was PBMCs. CDR3: CASIKTTGEFEEAFF. DNA of the CDR3: TGTGCCAGCATCAAGACGACAGGGGAGTTTGAAGAAGCTTTCTTT.